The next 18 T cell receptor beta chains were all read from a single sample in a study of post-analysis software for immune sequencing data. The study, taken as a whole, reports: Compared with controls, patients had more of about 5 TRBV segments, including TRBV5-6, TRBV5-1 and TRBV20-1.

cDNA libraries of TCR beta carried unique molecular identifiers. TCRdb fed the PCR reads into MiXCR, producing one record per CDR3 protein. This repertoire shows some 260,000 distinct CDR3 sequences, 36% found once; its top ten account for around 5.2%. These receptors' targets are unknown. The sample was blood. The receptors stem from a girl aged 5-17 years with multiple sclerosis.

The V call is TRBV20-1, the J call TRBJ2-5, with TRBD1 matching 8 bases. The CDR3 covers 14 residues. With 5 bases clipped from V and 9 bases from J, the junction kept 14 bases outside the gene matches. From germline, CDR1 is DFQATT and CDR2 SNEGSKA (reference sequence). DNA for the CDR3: TGCAGTGCTGGAGGACAGGGCCCCCCAGGGGCCCAGTACTTC. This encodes CSAGGQGPPGAQYF.

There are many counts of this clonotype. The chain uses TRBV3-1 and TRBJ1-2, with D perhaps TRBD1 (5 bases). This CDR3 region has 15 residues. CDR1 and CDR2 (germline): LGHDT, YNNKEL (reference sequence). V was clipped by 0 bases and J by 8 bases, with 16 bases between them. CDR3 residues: CASSQDLTGRRGYTF. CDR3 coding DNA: TGTGCCAGCAGCCAAGATTTGACGGGGCGTCGGGGCTACACCTTC.

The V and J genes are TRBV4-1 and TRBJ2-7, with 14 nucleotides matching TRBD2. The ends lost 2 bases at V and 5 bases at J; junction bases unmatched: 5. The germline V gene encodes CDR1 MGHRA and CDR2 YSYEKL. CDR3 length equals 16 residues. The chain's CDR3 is CASSQRGLAGDHEQYF. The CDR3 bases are TGCGCCAGCAGCCAAAGGGGACTAGCGGGGGACCACGAGCAGTACTTC.

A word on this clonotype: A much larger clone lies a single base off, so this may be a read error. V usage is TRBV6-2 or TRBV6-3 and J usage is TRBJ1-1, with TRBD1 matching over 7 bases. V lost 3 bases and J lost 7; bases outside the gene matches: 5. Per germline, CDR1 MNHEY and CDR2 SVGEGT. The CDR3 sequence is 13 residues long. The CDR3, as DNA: TGTGCCAGCAGTTATAACCAGGGGGGTGAAGCTTTCTTT. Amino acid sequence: CASSYNQGGEAFF.

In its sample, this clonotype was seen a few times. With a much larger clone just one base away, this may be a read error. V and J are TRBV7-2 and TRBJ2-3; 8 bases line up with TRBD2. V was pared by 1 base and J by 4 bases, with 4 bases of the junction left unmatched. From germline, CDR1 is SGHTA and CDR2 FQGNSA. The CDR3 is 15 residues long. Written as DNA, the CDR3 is TGTGCCAGCAGCTTAGTCTCGACTAGCGCAGATACGCAGTATTTT. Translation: CASSLVSTSADTQYF.

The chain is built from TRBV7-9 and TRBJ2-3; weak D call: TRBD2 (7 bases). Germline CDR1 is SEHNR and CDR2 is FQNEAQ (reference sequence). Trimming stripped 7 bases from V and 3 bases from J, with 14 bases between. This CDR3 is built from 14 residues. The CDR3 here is CASTSGGGTDTQYF. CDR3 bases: TGTGCCAGCACCTCGGGGGGCGGGACAGATACGCAGTATTTT. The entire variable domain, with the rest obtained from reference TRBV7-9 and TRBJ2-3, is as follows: DTGVSQNPRHKITKRGQNVTFRCDPISEHNRLYWYRQTLGQGPEFLTYFQNEAQLEKSRLLSDRFSAERPKGSFSTLEIQRTEQGDSAMYLCASTSGGGTDTQYFGPGTRLTVL.

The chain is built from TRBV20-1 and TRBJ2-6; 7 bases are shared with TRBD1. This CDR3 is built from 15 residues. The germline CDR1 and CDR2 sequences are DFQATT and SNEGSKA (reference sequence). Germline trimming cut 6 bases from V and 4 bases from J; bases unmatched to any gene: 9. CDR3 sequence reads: CSAGPGGEGANVLTF. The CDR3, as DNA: TGCAGTGCCGGGCCAGGGGGAGAAGGGGCCAACGTCCTGACTTTC.

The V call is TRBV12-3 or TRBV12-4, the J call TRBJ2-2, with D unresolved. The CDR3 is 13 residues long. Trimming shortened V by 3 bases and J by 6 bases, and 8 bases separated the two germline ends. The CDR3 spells CASSFLLPGELFF. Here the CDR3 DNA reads TGTGCCAGCAGTTTTTTATTGCCCGGGGAGCTGTTTTTT.

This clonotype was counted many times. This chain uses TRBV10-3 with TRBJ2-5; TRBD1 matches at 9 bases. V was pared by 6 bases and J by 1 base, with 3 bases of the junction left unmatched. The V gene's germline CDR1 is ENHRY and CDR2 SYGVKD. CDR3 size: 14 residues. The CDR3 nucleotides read TGTGCCATCAGAGGGACAGGGAGCCAAGAGACCCAGTACTTC. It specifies CAIRGTGSQETQYF.

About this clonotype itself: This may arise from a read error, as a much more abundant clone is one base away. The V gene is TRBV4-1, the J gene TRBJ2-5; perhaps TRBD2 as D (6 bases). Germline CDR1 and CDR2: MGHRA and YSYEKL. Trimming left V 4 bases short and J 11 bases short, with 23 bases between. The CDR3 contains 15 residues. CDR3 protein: CASSRAGSLYNEQYF. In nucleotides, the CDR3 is TGCGCCAGCAGCCGCGCCGGGAGCCTCTACAATGAGCAGTACTTC.

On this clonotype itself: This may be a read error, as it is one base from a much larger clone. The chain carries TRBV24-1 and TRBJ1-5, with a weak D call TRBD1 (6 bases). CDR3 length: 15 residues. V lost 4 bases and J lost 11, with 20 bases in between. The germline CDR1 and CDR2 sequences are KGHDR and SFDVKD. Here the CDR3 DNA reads TGTGCCACCAGTGACCCCTCGGGCCCCAGGGGAACCCAGCATTTT. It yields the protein CATSDPSGPRGTQHF.

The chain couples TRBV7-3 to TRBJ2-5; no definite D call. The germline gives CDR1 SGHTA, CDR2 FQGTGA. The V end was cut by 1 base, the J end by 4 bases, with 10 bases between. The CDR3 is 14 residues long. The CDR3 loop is CASSLNGLGETQYF. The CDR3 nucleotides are TGTGCCAGCAGCTTAAATGGGCTTGGAGAGACCCAGTACTTC.

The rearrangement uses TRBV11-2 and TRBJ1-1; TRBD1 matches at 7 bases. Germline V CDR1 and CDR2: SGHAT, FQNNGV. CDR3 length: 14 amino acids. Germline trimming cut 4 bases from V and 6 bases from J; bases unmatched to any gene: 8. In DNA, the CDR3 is TGTGCCAGCAGCTCGACTACCCAGGGGGCTGAAGCTTTCTTT. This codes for CASSSTTQGAEAFF.

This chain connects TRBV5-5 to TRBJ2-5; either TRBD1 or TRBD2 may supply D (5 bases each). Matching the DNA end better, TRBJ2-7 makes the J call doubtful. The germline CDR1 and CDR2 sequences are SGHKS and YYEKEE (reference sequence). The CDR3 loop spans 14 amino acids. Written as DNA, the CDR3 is TGTGCCAGCAGCCGGGGTGGGGATAGGGGCGAGCAGTACTTC. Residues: CASSRGGDRGEQYF.

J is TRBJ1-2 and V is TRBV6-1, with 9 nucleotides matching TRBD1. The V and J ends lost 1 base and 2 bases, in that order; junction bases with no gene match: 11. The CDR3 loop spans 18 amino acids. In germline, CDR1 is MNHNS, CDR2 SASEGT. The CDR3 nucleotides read TGTGCCAGCAGTGAAGGTGGGGACAGGGCCGGTCGCAACTATGGCTACACCTTC. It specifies CASSEGGDRAGRNYGYTF.

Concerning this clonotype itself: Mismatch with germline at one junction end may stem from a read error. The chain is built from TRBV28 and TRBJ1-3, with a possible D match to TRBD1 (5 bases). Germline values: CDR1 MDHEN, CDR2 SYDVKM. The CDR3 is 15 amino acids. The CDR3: CASSTPTAVGNTIDF. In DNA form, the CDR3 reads TGTGCCAGCAGCACCCCGACAGCGGTCGGAAACACCATAGATTTT.

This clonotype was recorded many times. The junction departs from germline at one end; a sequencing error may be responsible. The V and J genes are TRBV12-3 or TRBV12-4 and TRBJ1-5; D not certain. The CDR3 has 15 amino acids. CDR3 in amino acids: CASSVVDGSNQRQHF. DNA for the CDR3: TGTGCCAGCAGTGTAGTTGACGGTAGCAATCAGCGCCAGCATTTT.

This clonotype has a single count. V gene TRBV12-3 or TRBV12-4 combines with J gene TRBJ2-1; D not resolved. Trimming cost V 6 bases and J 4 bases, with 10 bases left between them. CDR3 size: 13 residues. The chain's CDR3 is CASSPMRYNEQFF. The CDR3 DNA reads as TGTGCCAGCAGCCCTATGCGGTACAATGAGCAGTTCTTC.